These 8 T cell receptor beta chains share one sample of origin, sequenced in a study of blood T cells in healthy people across ages. The use of a sample-barcoded 5' primer and a J-beta primer mix characterized a second PCR of about 6 to 12 cycles. TCRdb reprocessed the 5' RACE reads via MiXCR and lists one record per CDR3 protein. The table shows hundreds of thousands of distinct CDR3 sequences, with 45% to 60% occurring only once. The sequencing sample was made of blood. Receptor source: a woman aged 80 or over in good health.

This clonotype came up once. The chain employs TRBV11-1 and TRBJ2-7; the D gene could be TRBD1 or TRBD2 (5 bases each). This CDR3 spans 14 amino acids. From germline, CDR1 is SGHAT and CDR2 FQDESV (reference sequence). V lost 3 bases and J lost 2, with 11 bases in between. As DNA, the CDR3 is TGTGCCAGCAGCTTCTTCGGGGCCACCTACGAGCAGTACTTC. As protein: CASSFFGATYEQYF.

This chain connects TRBV10-3 to TRBJ2-4, with D uncertain. The J call may be mistaken, given a closer DNA end match to TRBJ2-5. Germline CDR1 ENHRY, CDR2 SYGVKD. CDR3 length equals 14 residues. CDR3: CAISESKAAETQYF. The CDR3 nucleotides read TGTGCCATCAGTGAGTCGAAGGCTGCGGAGACCCAGTACTTC.

This CDR3 is CASGRDTLFPGTQYF. DNA of the CDR3: TGTGCCAGCGGCCGGGACACCTTATTCCCGGGTACGCAGTATTTT. The chain links TRBV12-3 or TRBV12-4 to TRBJ2-3, with D perhaps matching TRBD1 (6 bases). V lost 8 bases, J lost 8 bases, and 23 bases lay in between. The CDR3 has 15 residues.

The V gene is TRBV20-1, the J gene TRBJ2-1; D call uncertain. Trimming took off 6 bases at V and 4 bases at J, with 16 bases between the two ends. The CDR3 extends over 14 amino acids. Looked up from germline, CDR1 is DFQATT and CDR2 is SNEGSKA (reference sequence). The CDR3: CSAFQTNRYNEQFF. Written as DNA, the CDR3 is TGCAGTGCATTTCAGACCAACCGTTACAATGAGCAGTTCTTC.

J is TRBJ2-1 and V is TRBV5-1; 9 nucleotides align to TRBD2. The J call is uncertain, as TRBJ2-7 better fits the DNA end. CDR3 length: 16 amino acids. CDR1 SGHRS and CDR2 YFSETQ come from the germline V gene. CDR3 coding DNA: TGCGCCAGCAGCTTAAATAGCGGGAGTTCCGACAATGAGCAGTACTTC. Protein product: CASSLNSGSSDNEQYF.

This clonotype was counted ten times or more. This sequence joins TRBV7-9 and TRBJ2-1, with D perhaps assigned TRBD1 or TRBD2 (5 bases each). V was clipped by 8 bases and J by 15 bases, with 20 bases between them. CDR1 SEHNR and CDR2 FQNEAQ come from the germline V gene (reference sequence). CDR3 length equals 12 residues. The CDR3 reads CASVDPNWDAFF. CDR3 bases: TGTGCCAGCGTCGACCCAAACTGGGACGCGTTCTTC.

The chain joins TRBV3-1 to TRBJ1-1, with TRBD1 identical over 7 bases. CDR1 and CDR2 (germline): LGHDT, YNNKEL (reference sequence). The junction had 11 bases not matched to a gene; V was cut back by 2 bases and J by 5 bases. The CDR3 totals 16 residues. The CDR3, as DNA: TGTGCCAGCAGCCAAAGGACAGGTTACTCGGGGACTGAAGCTTTCTTT. This encodes CASSQRTGYSGTEAFF.

The V gene is TRBV28, the J gene TRBJ2-5, with 8 bases identical to TRBD1. This CDR3 has 13 amino acids. Per the germline V gene, CDR1 is MDHEN and CDR2 is SYDVKM. The ends lost 5 bases at V and 7 bases at J; junction bases unmatched: 6. CDR3 nucleotides: TGTGCCAGCAGTGTAGGACAGGGTGGGACCCAGTACTTC. It yields the protein CASSVGQGGTQYF.